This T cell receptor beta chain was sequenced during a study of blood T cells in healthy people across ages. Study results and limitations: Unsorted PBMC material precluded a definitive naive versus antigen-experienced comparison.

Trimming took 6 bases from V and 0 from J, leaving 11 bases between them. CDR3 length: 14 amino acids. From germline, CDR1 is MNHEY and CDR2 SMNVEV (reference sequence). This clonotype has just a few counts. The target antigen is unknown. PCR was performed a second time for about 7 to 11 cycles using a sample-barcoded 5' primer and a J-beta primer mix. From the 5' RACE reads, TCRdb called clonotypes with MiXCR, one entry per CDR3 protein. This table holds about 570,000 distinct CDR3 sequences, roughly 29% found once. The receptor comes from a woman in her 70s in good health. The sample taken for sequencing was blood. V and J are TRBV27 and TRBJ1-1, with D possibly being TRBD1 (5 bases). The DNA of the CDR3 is TGTGCCAGCAGAAGGGGAGCCATGAACACTGAAGCTTTCTTT. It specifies CASRRGAMNTEAFF.